This TCR beta chain was observed in a study of T cell changes during pregnancy in multiple sclerosis. The CDR3 runs 19 residues. Germline V gene lookup returns CDR1 KGHSH and CDR2 LQKENI. The V gene end was trimmed by 3 bases and the J gene end by 9 bases; junction bases not matched to a gene: 22. Generated by immunoSEQ multiplex PCR, the TCRdb table keeps only in-frame clones and is missing some. The sample consists of some 30,000 clones, 75% to 95% of them appearing once. The TCR was taken from a female donor with multiple sclerosis, enrolled in a pregnancy study. V and J are TRBV18 and TRBJ2-7, with 11 positions matching TRBD2. Sequences were derived from CD8+ T cells from peripheral blood mononuclear cells, sampled in the second trimester of pregnancy. The CDR3 nucleotides are TGTGCCAGCTCACCGACCTATATAACCGGGACTAGCGGTTCCCGGGGGCAGTACTTC. Translation gives CASSPTYITGTSGSRGQYF.